These T cell receptor beta chains were read from a single sample in a study of OX40 agonist ivuxolimab in advanced cancers. Method: immunoSEQ multiplex PCR; TCRdb's copy keeps in-frame clones and lacks some. The sample consists of about 55,000 clones, about 82% of them appearing once. Sequences were derived from CD4+ or CD8+ T cells sorted from blood, sampled in a trial of the OX40 agonist ivuxolimab. The receptors were gathered from an adult with an advanced solid tumor such as melanoma, head and neck, liver or kidney cancer. Both conserved end residues are part of each CDR3. A D gene is named only where the DNA matches it firmly. The listing skips clone size in some rows; elsewhere it reads once, few, many or a size class.

j_call v_call clone_size d_call cdr3_nt cdr3_aa
TRBJ1-6 TRBV27 - - TGTGCCAGCAGTCCCCTCCCAGGGAGTCGCTCACCCCTCCACTTT CASSPLPGSRSPLHF
TRBJ2-5 TRBV5-4 - - TGTGCCAGCAGCTTGCCCGGCCCGACTGGAGAGACCCAGTACTTC CASSLPGPTGETQYF
TRBJ1-2 TRBV30 - - TGTGCCTGGAGTCCGACCCGAGGGGCGAGCTATGGCTACACCTTC CAWSPTRGASYGYTF
TRBJ1-1 TRBV7-8 - - TGTGCCAGCAGCTTAGACAGGCTTAAAACTGAAGCTTTCTTT CASSLDRLKTEAFF
TRBJ1-5 TRBV4-2 - - TGTGCCAGCAGCCAAGATGTAGGACCCCAGCCCCAGCATTTT CASSQDVGPQPQHF
TRBJ2-3 TRBV7-3 - TRBD2 TGTGCCAGCAGCTTAAAGTCCAGCGGGGGGGCGGCCTCCTCCACAGATACGCAGTATTTT CASSLKSSGGAASSTDTQYF
TRBJ2-3 TRBV7-6 few - TGTGCCAGCAGCTCCGAGACTGAGGGAGATACGCAGTATTTT CASSSETEGDTQYF
TRBJ1-2 TRBV7-2 - - TGTGCCAGCAGTTCCCTCAAGCAGGGATCCAGCTATGGCTACACCTTC CASSSLKQGSSYGYTF
TRBJ1-6 TRBV6-5 few - TGTGCCAGCAGTTATCGGGAACGATCAGGGTCACCCCTCCACTTT CASSYRERSGSPLHF
TRBJ1-1 TRBV25-1 - - TGTGCCAGCAGTGTACAGCTAAACACTGAAGCTTTCTTT CASSVQLNTEAFF
TRBJ1-5 TRBV2 few TRBD1 TGTGCCAGCAGTGAATTGACAGGGAGCAATCAGCCCCAGCATTTT CASSELTGSNQPQHF
TRBJ2-7 TRBV11-1 - TRBD2 TGTGCCAGCAGCGAAACTAGCGGGGGCTCCTACGAGCAGTACTTC CASSETSGGSYEQYF
TRBJ2-7 TRBV6-1 few - TGTGCCAGCAGTGACCCCTGGGACGGTCGAACGGACTTC CASSDPWDGRTDF
TRBJ2-3 TRBV6-5 - TRBD1 TGTGCCAGCAGTCCCGGGACAGGGAATTATTTT CASSPGTGNYF
TRBJ2-3 TRBV30 - TRBD1 TGTGCCTGGGGCCGGGGGACAGGGGTAGCGGATACGCAGTATTTT CAWGRGTGVADTQYF
TRBJ1-1 TRBV7-9 few - TGTGCCAGCAGCTTGGCTCCCGGACAAGCTTTCTTT CASSLAPGQAFF
TRBJ1-1 TRBV9 - TRBD1 TGTGCCAGCAGTCGGACAGGGGGCCAGAGGGCTTTCTTT CASSRTGGQRAFF
TRBJ2-5 TRBV7-2 - - TGTGCCAGCAGCTTAAGGGGGGGGCCGGGTGAGACCCAGTACTTC CASSLRGGPGETQYF
TRBJ2-5 TRBV27 - - TGTGCCAGCAGTTTTCGGGGGGCCTACCAAGAGACCCAGTACTTC CASSFRGAYQETQYF
TRBJ2-1 TRBV5-1 once TRBD2 TGCGCCAGCGCGGCTTCCGGGACTAGCGGGGGCTCTAGGTACAATGAGCAGTTCTTC CASAASGTSGGSRYNEQFF
TRBJ2-5 TRBV7-6 - - TGTGCCAGCAGCCCGACCGGCGCAAACCAAGAGACCCAGTACTTC CASSPTGANQETQYF
TRBJ2-7 TRBV2 - TRBD1 TGTGCCAGCAGTGAACAGGGACAGGCTAGCTACGAGCAGTACTTC CASSEQGQASYEQYF
TRBJ1-1 TRBV5-1 few - TGCGCCAGCAGCCTGGTTGGCACTGAAGCTTTCTTT CASSLVGTEAFF
TRBJ1-6 TRBV7-8 - TRBD1 TGTGCCAGCAGCTCCCGGACAGGGCCGGTTGGTTCACCCCTCCACTTT CASSSRTGPVGSPLHF
TRBJ1-1 TRBV5-6 - - TGTGCCAGCAACTTGAAGGGCTTGCGCACTGAAGCTTTCTTT CASNLKGLRTEAFF
TRBJ2-1 TRBV15 - TRBD1 TGTGCCACCAGCAGAGGGGCATCTTCCCAGGGGGACAATGAGCAGTTCTTC CATSRGASSQGDNEQFF
TRBJ2-3 TRBV7-2 - - TGTGCCAGCAGCTTGCAGGGAGCAGATACGCAGTATTTT CASSLQGADTQYF
TRBJ2-1 TRBV7-2 - TRBD1 TGTGCCAGCAGCCAGGACAGGAGCTCCTACAATGAGCAGTTCTTC CASSQDRSSYNEQFF
TRBJ2-1 TRBV10-3 - - TGTGCCACCCTAATTCAGGGCCAACCTAATGAGCAGTTCTTC CATLIQGQPNEQFF
TRBJ2-5 TRBV5-1 - - TGCGCCAGCAGCTTGGCCGGGCAGGGTCAGACCCAGTACTTC CASSLAGQGQTQYF
TRBJ2-7 TRBV27 - - TGTGCCAGCAGTTTAGGAAGGAGGGCAGGCGGTCAGGAGGAGCAGTACTTC CASSLGRRAGGQEEQYF
TRBJ2-3 TRBV7-2 - - TGTGCCAGCAGCTTGGCAGGGGCTCAGGCAGATACGCAGTATTTT CASSLAGAQADTQYF